The source of this T cell receptor (beta chain) is a study of OX40 agonist ivuxolimab in advanced cancers. This clone was observed once. This CDR3 comprises 14 residues. Between the trimmed V and J ends, which lost 1 base and 2 bases, there was a span of 9 bases. The germline V gene has CDR1 SGHAT and CDR2 FQNNGV. The assay was immunoSEQ multiplex PCR, and TCRdb's table has in-frame clones only and misses some. This table has about 52,000 clones, approximately 94% appearing once. The J gene is TRBJ2-7, the V gene TRBV11-2; no clear D gene. This sequence was found in an adult with an advanced solid tumor such as melanoma, head and neck, liver or kidney cancer. The input for sequencing was CD4+ or CD8+ T cells sorted from blood, taken in a trial of the OX40 agonist ivuxolimab. The CDR3 loop reads CASSLARWAYEQYF. The CDR3 DNA follows: TGTGCCAGCAGCTTAGCCCGATGGGCCTACGAGCAGTACTTC.